Only a few counts were recorded for the clone carrying this T cell receptor (beta chain). The antigen remains unidentified. The sample belongs to a study of radiotherapy plus CTLA-4 blockade in lung cancer. Overall study: An objective response was seen in 15% to 20% of patients, and disease control in 25% to 40%. Points from the study as a whole: Early blood T cell clone changes and increased post-radiation serum interferon-beta were reportedly the strongest response predictors. Tumor-origin TCR clones grew in blood after radiotherapy plus ipilimumab.

Germline loops: CDR1 LGHNA, CDR2 YSLEER. V was shortened by 0 bases and J by 5 bases, with 11 bases between the two germline ends. The CDR3 loop spans 14 amino acids. TCRdb's table, derived via immunoSEQ multiplex PCR, lists solely in-frame clones and lacks some. This sample carries about 51,000 clones, approximately 80% of them seen once, and the ten largest clones take 2.4%. The chain couples TRBV4-3 to TRBJ2-7; no clear D gene. Sequencing used peripheral blood, obtained from a patient treated with radiotherapy plus ipilimumab. The sequence was collected from a human donor with non-small cell lung cancer whose response to radiotherapy plus ipilimumab could not be evaluated. CDR3 residues: CASSQDFPANEQYF. As DNA, the CDR3 is TGCGCCAGCAGCCAAGATTTTCCCGCGAACGAGCAGTACTTC.